This T cell receptor (beta chain) was found in a study of cytomegalovirus exposure and HLA in healthy donors. Germline values: CDR1 LGHNA, CDR2 YNFKEQ. CDR3 length equals 17 residues. V gave up 1 base and J gave up 2 bases, with 15 bases separating them. Study-wide results and caveats: When a later analysis was performed, an Asian-associated ancestry cluster reportedly had fewer N-insertions than the roughly 690-donor mean. In a later analysis, HLA-associated TCR beta chains were more clonally expanded than equally common others.

The PCR contained 60 Vbeta and 13 Jbeta primers. In the authors' workflow: A later analysis tallied about 80 million unique TCR beta chains, about 12 million of them shared. Method: immunoSEQ multiplex PCR; TCRdb's copy keeps in-frame clones and lacks some. The V and J calls and clone size are taken from that table; D and trimming were inferred from the DNA. This table has approximately 180,000 clones, roughly 81% appearing once. The table lists this clone with a count of one. Its antigen remains unknown. V gene TRBV4-2 combines with J gene TRBJ1-5; perhaps TRBD1 as D (5 bases). Source material: PBMCs. This clonotype originated in a woman under 30 in good health and CMV-seropositive. The CDR3 DNA is TGTGCCAGCAGCCAAGGGTTGGGAGGGGATGGCAATCAGCCCCAGCATTTT. Encoded protein: CASSQGLGGDGNQPQHF.